This entry is about one TCR beta chain. The antigen remains unidentified. Based on clinical symptoms, serum thyroxine and TRAb, thyroid ultrasound and orbital computed tomography, diagnoses were reached. This record comes from a study of T cells in Graves' hyperthyroidism and ophthalmopathy. Whole-study results and caveats: Most thyroid clonotypes with frequency above 0.001 were detected in blood. Ophthalmopathy stood apart from stable hyperthyroidism in a 13 V-J model.

Trimming cost V 4 bases and J 5 bases, with 17 bases left between them. Germline loops: CDR1 DFQATT, CDR2 SNEGSKA (reference sequence). The CDR3 consists of 14 residues. TCR beta CDR3 region amplification was performed from RNA transcripts. Primed by the HTBI set, a first-round RT-PCR was run on the TCR CDR3. TCRdb itself ran the multiplex PCR reads through MiXCR, one entry per CDR3 protein. This sample has 500,000 to 800,000 distinct CDR3 sequences, with approximately 15% found just once. Source material: blood. This TCR came from a woman aged 50 to 65 with Graves' ophthalmopathy. This chain uses TRBV20-1 with TRBJ1-1, with a tentative D call TRBD1 (6 bases). CDR3 residues: CSANVRGPVTEAFF. The CDR3 coding sequence is TGCAGTGCTAATGTTCGGGGGCCGGTTACTGAAGCTTTCTTT.